This entry lists 8 T cell receptor beta chains sequenced from one sample in a study of response to subunit inactivated influenza vaccine (dated by TCRdb to the late 2010s). The protocol used for the library was RT-PCR. For sequencing, an Illumina HiSeq 2500 was employed. Clones were called with MiXCR by TCRdb after fastp trimmed the public reads at Q25, and only in-frame beta chains were retained. Records with the same CDR3 protein are collapsed into one entry carrying the most frequent genes and DNA. For this sample there are about 180,000 distinct CDR3 sequences; about 10% appear just once. Together, the top ten hold 35% to 40% of the sample. The starting material was CD8+ T cells sorted from PBMCs, obtained around 25 months after vaccination. These TCRs come from a man between 50 and 69 years old who received an inactivated influenza vaccine. Donor details come from another sample of the same person, matched by shared clones.

This chain joins TRBV15 and TRBJ2-1; D might be TRBD1 (5 bases). The germline V and J ends were trimmed by 9 bases and 2 bases, with 14 bases remaining between them. CDR3 length equals 14 residues. Germline V gives CDR1 LNHNV, CDR2 YYDKDF (reference sequence). Here the CDR3 reads CATATALTYNEQFF. The DNA of the CDR3 is TGTGCCACGGCGACAGCGTTGACCTACAATGAGCAGTTCTTC.

This clonotype was counted many times. This rearrangement joins TRBV11-2 to TRBJ2-7, with D hard to call. From germline, CDR1 is SGHAT and CDR2 FQNNGV. Trimming stripped 2 bases from V and 1 base from J, with 12 bases between. This CDR3 has 15 residues. DNA for the CDR3: TGTGCCAGCAGCTTAACACCCACCACATCCTACGAGCAGTACTTC. Translation gives CASSLTPTTSYEQYF.

As for this clonotype: An end of the junction differs from the germline gene, which may be a read error. The chain joins TRBV11-2 to TRBJ2-1, with TRBD2 matching over 11 bases. Germline CDR1 SGHAT, CDR2 FQNNGV. This CDR3 is built from 14 residues. The DNA of the CDR3 is TGTGCCAGCAGCTTAGAGTTTAGCGGGAGGGCCCTGCTCTTC. As protein: CASSLEFSGRALLF. Full variable domain (rest looked up from reference TRBV11-2 and TRBJ2-1): EAGVAQSPRYKIIEKRQSVAFWCNPISGHATLYWYQQILGQGPKLLIQFQNNGVVDDSQLPKDRFSAERLKGVDSTLKIQPAKLEDSAVYLCASSLEFSGRALLFGPGTRLTVL.

The chain couples TRBV12-3 or TRBV12-4 to TRBJ2-5, with D perhaps given as TRBD1 or TRBD2 (5 bases each). The V and J ends lost 7 bases and 3 bases respectively, with 15 bases between them. CDR3 length: 14 amino acids. The DNA for the CDR3 is TGTGCCAGCACCCCGGGACCGAGGGAAGAGACCCAGTACTTC. Translated: CASTPGPREETQYF.

This clonotype has only a few counts. The chain carries TRBV18 and TRBJ2-4; no firm D call. The V gene's germline CDR1 is KGHSH and CDR2 LQKENI. The CDR3 extends over 16 amino acids. Deletions cut 6 bases from V and 7 bases from J, with 22 bases between. The CDR3 nucleotides read TGTGCCAGCTCCCCCAGGATGGGTGTTGGCGAGAACATTCAGTACTTC. It is translated as CASSPRMGVGENIQYF.

V usage is TRBV28 and J usage is TRBJ2-1; weak D call: TRBD2 (6 bases). Germline loops: CDR1 MDHEN, CDR2 SYDVKM. The CDR3 is 14 amino acids. With 7 bases removed from V and 4 bases from J, the gap between germline ends came to 14 bases. The CDR3: CASIGEAYYNEQFF. CDR3 coding DNA: TGTGCCAGCATAGGGGAGGCGTATTACAATGAGCAGTTCTTC.

Judged by abundance, this clonotype is medium-sized (0.01 to 0.1%). The chain joins TRBV12-3 or TRBV12-4 to TRBJ2-3; maybe TRBD1 (6 bases). The CDR3 length is 15 residues. V was cut by 3 bases and J by 2 bases, with 12 bases left in between. CDR3 in DNA: TGTGCCAGCAGTTTGAGACAGGAGATCACAGATACGCAGTATTTT. This encodes CASSLRQEITDTQYF.

The gene calls are TRBV5-5 and TRBJ2-7, with 7 positions matching TRBD2. The V and J ends lost 4 bases and 1 base, in that order; junction bases with no gene match: 2. The CDR3 totals 13 residues. Germline-derived CDR1 and CDR2 are SGHKS and YYEKEE (reference sequence). The DNA for the CDR3 is TGTGCCAGCAGCCTGCGGGAGTCCTACGAGCAGTACTTC. It specifies CASSLRESYEQYF. The variable domain in full, completed from reference TRBV5-5 and TRBJ2-7, reads DAGVTQSPTHLIKTRGQQVTLRCSPISGHKSVSWYQQVLGQGPQFIFQYYEKEERGRGNFPDRFSARQFPNYSSELNVNALLLGDSALYLCASSLRESYEQYFGPGTRLTVT.